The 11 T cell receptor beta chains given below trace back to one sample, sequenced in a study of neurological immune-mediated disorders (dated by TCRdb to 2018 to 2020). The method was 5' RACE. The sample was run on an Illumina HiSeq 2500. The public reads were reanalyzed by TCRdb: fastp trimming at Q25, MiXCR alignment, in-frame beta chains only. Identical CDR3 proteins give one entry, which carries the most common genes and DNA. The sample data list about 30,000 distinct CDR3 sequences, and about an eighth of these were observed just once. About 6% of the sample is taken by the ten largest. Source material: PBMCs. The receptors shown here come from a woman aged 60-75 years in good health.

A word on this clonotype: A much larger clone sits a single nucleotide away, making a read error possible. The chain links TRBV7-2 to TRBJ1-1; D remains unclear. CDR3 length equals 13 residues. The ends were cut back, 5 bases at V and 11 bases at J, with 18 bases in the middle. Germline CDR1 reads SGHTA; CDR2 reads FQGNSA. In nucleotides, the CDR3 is TGTGCCAGCAGCCCCTGGACCTGGGTTAGGGCTTTCTTT. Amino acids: CASSPWTWVRAFF.

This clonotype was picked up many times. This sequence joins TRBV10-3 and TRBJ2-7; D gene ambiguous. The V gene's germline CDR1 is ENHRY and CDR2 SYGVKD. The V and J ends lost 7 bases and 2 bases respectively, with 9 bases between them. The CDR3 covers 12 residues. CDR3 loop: CAIKNGPYEQYF. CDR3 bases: TGTGCCATCAAAAATGGTCCCTACGAGCAGTACTTC.

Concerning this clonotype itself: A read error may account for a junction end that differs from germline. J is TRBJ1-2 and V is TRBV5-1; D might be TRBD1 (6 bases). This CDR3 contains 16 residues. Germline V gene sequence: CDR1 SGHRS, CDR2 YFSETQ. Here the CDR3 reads CASSTTPLGGSSGYTF. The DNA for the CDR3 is TGTGCCAGCAGCACGACACCCTTAGGGGGGTCGAGTGGCTACACCTTC. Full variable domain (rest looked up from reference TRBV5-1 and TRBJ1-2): KAGVTQTPRYLIKTRGQQVTLSCSPISGHRSVSWYQQTPGQGLQFLFEYFSETQRNKGNFPGRFSGRQFSNSRSEMNVSTLELGDSALYLCASSTTPLGGSSGYTFGSGTRLTVV.

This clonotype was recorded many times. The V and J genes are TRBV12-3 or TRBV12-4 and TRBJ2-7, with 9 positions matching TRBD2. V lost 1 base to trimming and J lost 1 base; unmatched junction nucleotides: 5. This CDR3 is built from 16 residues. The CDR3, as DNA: TGTGCCAGCAGTTTAGTTAGCGGGGGCTTTTCCTACGAGCAGTACTTC. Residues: CASSLVSGGFSYEQYF.

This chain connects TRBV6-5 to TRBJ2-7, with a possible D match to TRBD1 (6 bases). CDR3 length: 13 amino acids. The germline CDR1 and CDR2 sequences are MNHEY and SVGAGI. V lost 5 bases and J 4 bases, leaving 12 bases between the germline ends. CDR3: CASSLGHSYEQYF. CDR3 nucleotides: TGTGCCAGCAGTCTGGGACATTCGTACGAGCAGTACTTC.

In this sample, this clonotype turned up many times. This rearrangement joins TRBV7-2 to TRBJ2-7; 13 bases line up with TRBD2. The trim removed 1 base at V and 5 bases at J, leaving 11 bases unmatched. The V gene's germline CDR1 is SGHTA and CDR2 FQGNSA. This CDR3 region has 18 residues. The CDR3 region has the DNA TGTGCCAGCAGCTTAGATAGGACTAGCGGGGGATTAAACGACGAGCAGTACTTC. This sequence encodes CASSLDRTSGGLNDEQYF.

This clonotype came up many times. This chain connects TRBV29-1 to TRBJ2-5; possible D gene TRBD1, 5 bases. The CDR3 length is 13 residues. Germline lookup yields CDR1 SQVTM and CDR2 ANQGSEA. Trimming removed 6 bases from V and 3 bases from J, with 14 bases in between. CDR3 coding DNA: TGCAGCGTCTCCCTCCTGACAGAAGAGACCCAGTACTTC. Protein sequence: CSVSLLTEETQYF.

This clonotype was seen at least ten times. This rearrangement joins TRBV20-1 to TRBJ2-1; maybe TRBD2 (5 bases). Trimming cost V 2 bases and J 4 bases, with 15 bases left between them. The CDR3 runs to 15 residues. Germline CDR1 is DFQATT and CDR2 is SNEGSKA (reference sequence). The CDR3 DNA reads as TGCAGTGCTAGAAAGGGAGAGGGCCTATACAATGAGCAGTTCTTC. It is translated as CSARKGEGLYNEQFF.

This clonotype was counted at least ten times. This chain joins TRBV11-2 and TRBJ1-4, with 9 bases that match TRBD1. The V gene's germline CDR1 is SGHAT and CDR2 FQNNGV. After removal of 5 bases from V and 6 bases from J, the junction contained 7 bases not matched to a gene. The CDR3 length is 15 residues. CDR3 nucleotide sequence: TGTGCCAGCAGCACTGGACAGGGGTTGGATGAAAAACTGTTTTTT. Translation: CASSTGQGLDEKLFF.

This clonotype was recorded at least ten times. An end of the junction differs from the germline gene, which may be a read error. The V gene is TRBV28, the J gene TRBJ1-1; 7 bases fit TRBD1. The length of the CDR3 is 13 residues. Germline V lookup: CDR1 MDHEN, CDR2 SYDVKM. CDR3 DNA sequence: TGTGTCAGCAGCGGTACTCCGGGACAGGAAGCTTTCTTT. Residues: CVSSGTPGQEAFF.

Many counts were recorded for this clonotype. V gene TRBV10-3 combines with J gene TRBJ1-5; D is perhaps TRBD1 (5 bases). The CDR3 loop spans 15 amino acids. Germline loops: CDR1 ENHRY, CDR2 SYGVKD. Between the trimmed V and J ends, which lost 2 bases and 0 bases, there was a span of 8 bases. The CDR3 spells CAISEGGFSNQPQHF. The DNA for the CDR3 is TGTGCCATCAGTGAGGGGGGATTTAGCAATCAGCCCCAGCATTTT.